The T cell receptor (beta chain) under discussion was sequenced for a study of OX40 agonist ivuxolimab in advanced cancers. With 2 bases removed from V and 0 bases from J, the gap between germline ends came to 12 bases. Per the germline V gene, CDR1 is SGHRS and CDR2 is YFSETQ. The CDR3 extends over 16 amino acids. Assay used: immunoSEQ multiplex PCR; TCRdb lists only in-frame clones, some missing. The table includes under 90,000 clones, around nine tenths detected once. The chain uses TRBV5-1 and TRBJ2-1, with a weak D call TRBD1 (6 bases). Specimen: CD4+ or CD8+ T cells sorted from blood, collected in a trial of the OX40 agonist ivuxolimab. This TCR was sampled from an adult with an advanced solid tumor such as melanoma, head and neck, liver or kidney cancer. DNA of the CDR3: TGCGCCAGCAGCTTAAAGGGGGAAAGCTCCTACAATGAGCAGTTCTTC. Its protein product is CASSLKGESSYNEQFF.